A selection of T cell receptor beta chains follows, all from one sample in a study of vaccination and CD4 T cells after COVID-19. Antigen specificity for these receptors is unknown. TCRdb re-derived calls from the PCR reads in MiXCR, one entry per CDR3 protein. The table shows 4,500 or so distinct CDR3 sequences, with more than 75% occurring only once. What was sequenced was CD4+ T cells from blood, cultured in vitro. The receptors were sampled from a human donor who had recovered from COVID-19. Each CDR3 is given with its conserved first and last residue. The D gene is left open where the match is weak. Expanded clones are given a class, and other clones once, few, many or no size at all.

>TRBV21-1|NA|NA|TRBJ2-7
TGTGCCAGCAGCAAAAGAAGGAAATCCTCCTACGAGCAGTACTTC
CASSKRRKSSYEQYF
>TRBV7-9|NA|NA|TRBJ2-2
TGTGCCAGCAGTTCGGGCCCCCGAGAGGAAAACACCGGGGAGCTGTTTTTT
CASSSGPREENTGELFF
>TRBV20-1|NA|TRBD1|TRBJ1-2
TGCAGTTCTTTATCCGGGACAGGGGACGGCTACACCTTC
CSSLSGTGDGYTF
>TRBV30|few|NA|TRBJ1-6
TGTGCCTGGAGCCACACTACGCCCCTCCACTTT
CAWSHTTPLHF
>TRBV6-1|NA|NA|TRBJ1-5
TGTGCCAGCTGGGGCCCCGGACTGGCTAGCAATCAGCCCCAGCATTTT
CASWGPGLASNQPQHF
>TRBV6-5|NA|NA|TRBJ2-1
TGTGCCAGCAGTTACTTTATGCGCGATGAGCAGTTCTTC
CASSYFMRDEQFF
>TRBV7-2|few|NA|TRBJ1-6
TGTGCCAGCAGCTTTTTGGGGGCTAATTCACCCCTCCACTTT
CASSFLGANSPLHF
>TRBV6-1|NA|TRBD1|TRBJ1-2
TGTGCCAGCCAAAAGGAGGGGGCTTATGGCTACACCTTC
CASQKEGAYGYTF
>TRBV6-4|NA|NA|TRBJ1-2
TGTGCCAGCAGTGACAGGAATGGCTACACCTTC
CASSDRNGYTF
>TRBV20-1|NA|NA|TRBJ1-1
TGCAGTGCTAGAGAACAGATAGGAGCTGAAGCTTTCTTT
CSAREQIGAEAFF
>TRBV7-9|NA|TRBD2|TRBJ2-3
TGTGCCAGCAGCCCGACTAGCGGGGGGTTCGCGCAGTATTTT
CASSPTSGGFAQYF
>TRBV4-2|once|NA|TRBJ1-2
TGTGCCAGCAGCCAACTCGGAAGGGTTTCCTATGGCTACACCTTC
CASSQLGRVSYGYTF
>TRBV21-1|NA|NA|TRBJ1-5
TGTGCCAGCAGCGTCACAAAACAGGGGAGTGGCAATCAGCCCCAGCATTTT
CASSVTKQGSGNQPQHF
>TRBV20-1|NA|NA|TRBJ1-2
TGCAGTGCCGGTAGGAGGAACTATGGCTACACCTTC
CSAGRRNYGYTF
>TRBV7-2|NA|NA|TRBJ2-7
TGTGCCAGCAGCTTTGTAGGGCGAACCTACGAGCAGTACTTC
CASSFVGRTYEQYF
>TRBV9|large|TRBD1|TRBJ1-5
TGTGCCAGCAGCCCGACGGACAGGGTTCGGGGTCAGCCCCAGCATTTT
CASSPTDRVRGQPQHF
>TRBV4-1|NA|TRBD1|TRBJ2-5
TGCGCCAGCAGCCGGAGACAGGGCCCGGAGACCCAGTACTTC
CASSRRQGPETQYF
>TRBV7-2|NA|NA|TRBJ2-5
TGTGCCAGCAGTTCGCTGGGGGGTTGGGAGACCCAGTACTTC
CASSSLGGWETQYF
>TRBV6-5|NA|NA|TRBJ2-5
TGTGCCAGCAGTTACTCCCCCTGGGGGCTCCAAGAGACCCAGTACTTC
CASSYSPWGLQETQYF
>TRBV30|NA|TRBD1|TRBJ1-2
TGTGCCTGGAGATACAGGGGAGTTGATGGCTACACCTTC
CAWRYRGVDGYTF
>TRBV6-5|NA|NA|TRBJ1-1
TGTGCCAGCAGTTATCGTCGCTTGAACACTGAAGCTTTCTTT
CASSYRRLNTEAFF
>TRBV20-1|NA|NA|TRBJ1-2
TGCAGTGCTAGAGATCGTCAGAACCCGTATGGCTACACCTTC
CSARDRQNPYGYTF
>TRBV7-6|NA|NA|TRBJ2-3
TGTGCCAGCAGCTCCGGATTATCCGGAGATACGCAGTATTTT
CASSSGLSGDTQYF
>TRBV3-1|NA|TRBD2|TRBJ2-3
TGTGCCAGCAGCCAAGCCGTACCGGGAGCTAGCGGGGTGGTAGATACGCAGTATTTT
CASSQAVPGASGVVDTQYF
>TRBV6-2/TRBV6-3|large|TRBD1|TRBJ1-2
TGTGCCAGCACTCGACGGACAGGGGGAATCTATGGCTACACCTTC
CASTRRTGGIYGYTF
>TRBV20-1|NA|NA|TRBJ2-2
TGCAGTGCTTCCCCCCACGGCGTTACCGGGGAGCTGTTTTTT
CSASPHGVTGELFF
>TRBV24-1|NA|NA|TRBJ2-5
TGTGCCACCAGGAACAGGGAGCGAGAGACCCAGTACTTC
CATRNRERETQYF
>TRBV2|medium-sized|TRBD2|TRBJ2-3
TGTGCCAGCAGACGTTGGACTAGCGGGGCCCTCACAGATACGCAGTATTTT
CASRRWTSGALTDTQYF
>TRBV11-3|large|NA|TRBJ2-1
TGTGCCAGCAGCTTTGAGGGGGGGACCTACAATGAGCAGTTCTTC
CASSFEGGTYNEQFF
>TRBV15|NA|TRBD1|TRBJ1-2
TGTGCCACCAGCAGAGACCGGATCGACAGGGGAGGTGGCTACACCTTC
CATSRDRIDRGGGYTF
>TRBV10-3|NA|TRBD1|TRBJ2-7
TGTGCCATCAACGATCCGGGACAGGGCTCCTACGAGCAGTACTTC
CAINDPGQGSYEQYF
>TRBV20-1|NA|NA|TRBJ1-2
TGCAGTGCGCTCCCCGCGGGGGTTGTTGGCTACACCTTC
CSALPAGVVGYTF
>TRBV20-1|NA|NA|TRBJ1-1
TGCAGTGCTAGAACGGGGGGCACTGAAGCTTTCTTT
CSARTGGTEAFF
>TRBV19|NA|NA|TRBJ1-6
TGTGCCAGTAGACCGGGGGGCGACTATAATTCACCCCTCCACTTT
CASRPGGDYNSPLHF
>TRBV20-1|once|NA|TRBJ2-5
TGCAGTGCTAGAAAGGACTCCCCGGGGACCCAGTACTTC
CSARKDSPGTQYF
>TRBV19|NA|TRBD1|TRBJ1-6
TGTGCCAGTAGTATACCCCTCGGGACAGGGGGTGATTCACCCCTCCACTTT
CASSIPLGTGGDSPLHF
>TRBV7-8|once|NA|TRBJ1-1
TGTGCCAGCAGCAAAGGGGTGAACACTGAAGCTTTCTTT
CASSKGVNTEAFF
>TRBV7-2|NA|NA|TRBJ1-2
TGTGCCAGCAGCCGGGGGCCTTATGGCTACACCTTC
CASSRGPYGYTF
>TRBV7-2|NA|NA|TRBJ1-2
TGTGCCAGCAGCTTAGCGATGGGGGAGTCCTATGGCTACACCTTC
CASSLAMGESYGYTF